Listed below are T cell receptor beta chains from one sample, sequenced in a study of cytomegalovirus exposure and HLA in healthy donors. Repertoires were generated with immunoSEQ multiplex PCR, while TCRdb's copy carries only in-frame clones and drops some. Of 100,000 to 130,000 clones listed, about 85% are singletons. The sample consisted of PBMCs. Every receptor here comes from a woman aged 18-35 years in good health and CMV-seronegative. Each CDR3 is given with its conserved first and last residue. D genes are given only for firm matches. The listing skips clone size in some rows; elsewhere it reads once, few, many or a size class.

cdr3_aa: CASHDRDGNEQYF; cdr3_nt: TGTGCCAGCCACGACCGAGACGGGAACGAGCAGTACTTC; d_call: .; v_call: TRBV25-1; j_call: TRBJ2-7; clone_size: .
cdr3_aa: CASSLTRVETQYF; cdr3_nt: TGTGCCAGCAGTCTGACTAGAGTAGAGACCCAGTACTTC; d_call: .; v_call: TRBV7-6; j_call: TRBJ2-5; clone_size: .
cdr3_aa: CASSLSDRGRSQETQYF; cdr3_nt: TGTGCCAGCAGCTTATCGGACAGGGGGCGTAGTCAAGAGACCCAGTACTTC; d_call: TRBD1; v_call: TRBV7-9; j_call: TRBJ2-5; clone_size: .
cdr3_aa: CASSFGSSGYEQYF; cdr3_nt: TGCGCCAGCAGCTTCGGCAGTAGCGGTTACGAGCAGTACTTC; d_call: .; v_call: TRBV5-1; j_call: TRBJ2-7; clone_size: .
cdr3_aa: CSVSDSTGSYEQYF; cdr3_nt: TGCAGCGTTTCTGACAGCACCGGCTCCTACGAGCAGTACTTC; d_call: .; v_call: TRBV29-1; j_call: TRBJ2-7; clone_size: .
cdr3_aa: CASSVRDRDTEAFF; cdr3_nt: TGTGCCAGCAGCGTAAGGGACAGGGACACTGAAGCTTTCTTT; d_call: TRBD1; v_call: TRBV9; j_call: TRBJ1-1; clone_size: .
cdr3_aa: CASSMAGQGYTF; cdr3_nt: TGTGCCAGTAGTATGGCAGGCCAGGGCTACACCTTC; d_call: .; v_call: TRBV19; j_call: TRBJ1-2; clone_size: .
cdr3_aa: CASSPTGISYNEQFF; cdr3_nt: TGTGCCAGCAGCCCAACGGGTATTTCCTACAATGAGCAGTTCTTC; d_call: .; v_call: TRBV7-9; j_call: TRBJ2-1; clone_size: .
cdr3_aa: CASTYRRPGSETQYF; cdr3_nt: TGTGCCAGCACTTACCGTCGACCGGGATCGGAGACCCAGTACTTC; d_call: .; v_call: TRBV28; j_call: TRBJ2-5; clone_size: .
cdr3_aa: CASGLVVDGRGETQYF; cdr3_nt: TGTGCTAGTGGTTTGGTAGTCGACGGAAGGGGAGAGACCCAGTACTTC; d_call: .; v_call: TRBV12-5; j_call: TRBJ2-5; clone_size: .
cdr3_aa: CASSTGTVFGELFF; cdr3_nt: TGTGCCAGCTCGACCGGGACAGTTTTCGGGGAGCTGTTTTTT; d_call: TRBD1; v_call: TRBV2; j_call: TRBJ2-2; clone_size: .
cdr3_aa: CASFRTDRSGNTIYF; cdr3_nt: TGTGCCAGCTTCCGGACAGATCGATCTGGAAACACCATATATTTT; d_call: .; v_call: TRBV7-9; j_call: TRBJ1-3; clone_size: .
cdr3_aa: CAWSGNLVGGTF; cdr3_nt: TGTGCCTGGAGCGGGAATCTGGTCGGTGGCACCTTC; d_call: .; v_call: TRBV30; j_call: TRBJ1-2; clone_size: once
cdr3_aa: CASSGGQYYEQYF; cdr3_nt: TGTGCCAGTAGTGGAGGACAGTACTACGAGCAGTACTTC; d_call: .; v_call: TRBV19; j_call: TRBJ2-7; clone_size: .
cdr3_aa: CASSPSAFSGNDEETQYF; cdr3_nt: TGTGCCAGCAGTCCCTCAGCCTTCAGCGGGAACGACGAAGAGACCCAGTACTTC; d_call: TRBD2; v_call: TRBV25-1; j_call: TRBJ2-5; clone_size: .
cdr3_aa: CASSFPGTDRRYGYTF; cdr3_nt: TGTGCCAGCAGCTTCCCCGGGACAGACCGTCGCTATGGCTACACCTTC; d_call: TRBD1; v_call: TRBV7-9; j_call: TRBJ1-2; clone_size: .
cdr3_aa: CASRERGSYTAYNEQFF; cdr3_nt: TGCGCCAGCAGGGAGCGGGGTTCATATACCGCCTACAATGAGCAGTTCTTC; d_call: TRBD2; v_call: TRBV5-1; j_call: TRBJ2-1; clone_size: .
cdr3_aa: CANSLGEGTDTQYF; cdr3_nt: TGTGCCAACTCGTTGGGGGAGGGCACAGATACGCAGTATTTT; d_call: .; v_call: TRBV6-1; j_call: TRBJ2-3; clone_size: .
cdr3_aa: CASSPETGAGNTIYF; cdr3_nt: TGCGCCAGCAGCCCCGAGACAGGGGCTGGAAACACCATATATTTT; d_call: TRBD1; v_call: TRBV5-1; j_call: TRBJ1-3; clone_size: once
cdr3_aa: CASRSSGVTDTQYF; cdr3_nt: TGTGCCAGCAGGTCCAGCGGGGTTACAGATACGCAGTATTTT; d_call: TRBD2; v_call: TRBV14; j_call: TRBJ2-3; clone_size: .
cdr3_aa: CATSRGGTGVGQETQYF; cdr3_nt: TGTGCCACCAGCAGAGGGGGTACGGGGGTGGGACAAGAGACCCAGTACTTC; d_call: .; v_call: TRBV15; j_call: TRBJ2-5; clone_size: few
cdr3_aa: CASSEALAIQYEQYF; cdr3_nt: TGTGCCAGCAGTGAAGCACTAGCGATACAATACGAGCAGTACTTC; d_call: TRBD2; v_call: TRBV6-1; j_call: TRBJ2-7; clone_size: .
cdr3_aa: CAWKEQGGTGELFF; cdr3_nt: TGTGCCTGGAAAGAACAGGGGGGTACCGGGGAGCTGTTTTTT; d_call: TRBD1; v_call: TRBV30; j_call: TRBJ2-2; clone_size: few
cdr3_aa: CASSEGGLMDTQYF; cdr3_nt: TGTGCCAGCAGTGAGGGGGGGTTGATGGATACGCAGTATTTT; d_call: TRBD2; v_call: TRBV2; j_call: TRBJ2-3; clone_size: few
cdr3_aa: CASSGKGLGYGYTF; cdr3_nt: TGTGCCAGCAGCGGGAAGGGATTAGGCTATGGCTACACCTTC; d_call: .; v_call: TRBV2; j_call: TRBJ1-2; clone_size: few
cdr3_aa: CASSYNRNQPQHF; cdr3_nt: TGTGCCAGCAGTTACAACAGGAATCAGCCCCAGCATTTT; d_call: .; v_call: TRBV6-5; j_call: TRBJ1-5; clone_size: .
cdr3_aa: CASSLGRIGETQYF; cdr3_nt: TGTGCCAGCAGCTTAGGGCGGATTGGGGAGACCCAGTACTTC; d_call: .; v_call: TRBV7-7; j_call: TRBJ2-5; clone_size: .
cdr3_aa: CASSAQGGQPQHF; cdr3_nt: TGTGCCAGCAGCGCCCAGGGAGGTCAGCCCCAGCATTTT; d_call: .; v_call: TRBV9; j_call: TRBJ1-5; clone_size: .
cdr3_aa: CASSRGPGDEQYF; cdr3_nt: TGTGCCAGCAGCCGGGGACCGGGGGACGAGCAGTACTTC; d_call: .; v_call: TRBV27; j_call: TRBJ2-7; clone_size: few
cdr3_aa: CAWTQPFSGVRTGELFF; cdr3_nt: TGTGCCTGGACCCAACCTTTTTCGGGGGTCCGTACCGGGGAGCTGTTTTTT; d_call: .; v_call: TRBV30; j_call: TRBJ2-2; clone_size: few
cdr3_aa: CASSSQGELYGYTF; cdr3_nt: TGTGCCAGCAGTTCGCAGGGGGAACTTTATGGCTACACCTTC; d_call: TRBD1; v_call: TRBV25-1; j_call: TRBJ1-2; clone_size: .
cdr3_aa: CASSLLRGLVTEAFF; cdr3_nt: TGTGCCAGCAGCCTCCTCAGGGGTTTGGTAACTGAAGCTTTCTTT; d_call: .; v_call: TRBV6-6; j_call: TRBJ1-1; clone_size: once
cdr3_aa: CASSDETGGIYSNQPQHF; cdr3_nt: TGTGCCAGCAGTGATGAGACAGGGGGTATCTATAGCAATCAGCCCCAGCATTTT; d_call: TRBD1; v_call: TRBV6-1; j_call: TRBJ1-5; clone_size: .
cdr3_aa: CASSTGQANSPLHF; cdr3_nt: TGTGCCAGTAGTACGGGACAGGCAAATTCACCCCTCCACTTT; d_call: TRBD1; v_call: TRBV19; j_call: TRBJ1-6; clone_size: .
cdr3_aa: CARFGQGGNYGYTF; cdr3_nt: TGTGCGAGATTTGGACAGGGAGGTAACTATGGCTACACCTTC; d_call: TRBD1; v_call: TRBV9; j_call: TRBJ1-2; clone_size: .
cdr3_aa: CASSQDRRGYEQYF; cdr3_nt: TGCGCCAGCAGCCAAGATCGGCGGGGGTACGAGCAGTACTTC; d_call: TRBD2; v_call: TRBV4-1; j_call: TRBJ2-7; clone_size: .
cdr3_aa: CATSRDYGNQPQHF; cdr3_nt: TGTGCCACCAGCAGGGATTACGGGAATCAGCCCCAGCATTTT; d_call: .; v_call: TRBV15; j_call: TRBJ1-5; clone_size: once
cdr3_aa: CAWSVTVPGANVLTF; cdr3_nt: TGTGCCTGGAGTGTAACTGTACCTGGGGCCAACGTCCTGACTTTC; d_call: .; v_call: TRBV30; j_call: TRBJ2-6; clone_size: .
cdr3_aa: CASRNIAREGTEAFF; cdr3_nt: TGTGCCAGCAGAAATATCGCCCGGGAGGGCACTGAAGCTTTCTTT; d_call: .; v_call: TRBV7-8; j_call: TRBJ1-1; clone_size: .
cdr3_aa: CACTPQVEAFF; cdr3_nt: TGTGCCTGTACCCCCCAGGTCGAAGCTTTCTTT; d_call: .; v_call: TRBV30; j_call: TRBJ1-1; clone_size: .
cdr3_aa: CAIIGGTEAFF; cdr3_nt: TGTGCCATAATCGGGGGCACTGAAGCTTTCTTT; d_call: .; v_call: TRBV6-1; j_call: TRBJ1-1; clone_size: .
cdr3_aa: CAGGQVTDYGYTF; cdr3_nt: TGTGCCGGGGGACAGGTGACGGACTATGGCTACACCTTC; d_call: TRBD1; v_call: TRBV6-1; j_call: TRBJ1-2; clone_size: .
cdr3_aa: CASSPQSGYMTF; cdr3_nt: TGTGCCAGCAGCCCCCAGTCGGGGTACATGACTTTT; d_call: .; v_call: TRBV5-6; j_call: TRBJ1-4; clone_size: .
cdr3_aa: CASSQGSSYNSPLHF; cdr3_nt: TGTGCCAGTAGTCAGGGGAGCTCCTATAATTCACCCCTCCACTTT; d_call: .; v_call: TRBV19; j_call: TRBJ1-6; clone_size: .
cdr3_aa: CASSQRPGQGNTEAFF; cdr3_nt: TGCGCCAGCAGCCAAAGACCGGGACAGGGGAACACTGAAGCTTTCTTT; d_call: TRBD1; v_call: TRBV5-1; j_call: TRBJ1-1; clone_size: .
cdr3_aa: CASSLPLTGTYEQYF; cdr3_nt: TGTGCCAGCAGCTTACCACTGACAGGGACCTACGAGCAGTACTTC; d_call: TRBD1; v_call: TRBV7-9; j_call: TRBJ2-7; clone_size: .
cdr3_aa: CASSTGDQPQHF; cdr3_nt: TGTGCCAGCAGCACAGGGGATCAGCCCCAGCATTTT; d_call: TRBD1; v_call: TRBV7-3; j_call: TRBJ1-5; clone_size: .
cdr3_aa: CAIGAGAAFNEQFF; cdr3_nt: TGTGCCATCGGGGCAGGGGCCGCATTCAATGAGCAGTTCTTC; d_call: .; v_call: TRBV10-3; j_call: TRBJ2-1; clone_size: .
cdr3_aa: CASSGVATNEKLFF; cdr3_nt: TGTGCCAGCAGCGGGGTTGCAACTAATGAAAAACTGTTTTTT; d_call: .; v_call: TRBV2; j_call: TRBJ1-4; clone_size: .
cdr3_aa: CASRVVQGAFTNTEAFF; cdr3_nt: TGTGCCAGCAGGGTGGTACAGGGTGCCTTTACGAACACTGAAGCTTTCTTT; d_call: .; v_call: TRBV28; j_call: TRBJ1-1; clone_size: once
cdr3_aa: CASSLRLAGGPSPNEQFF; cdr3_nt: TGCGCCAGCAGCTTGAGGTTGGCGGGGGGGCCGTCCCCCAATGAGCAGTTCTTC; d_call: TRBD2; v_call: TRBV5-1; j_call: TRBJ2-1; clone_size: .